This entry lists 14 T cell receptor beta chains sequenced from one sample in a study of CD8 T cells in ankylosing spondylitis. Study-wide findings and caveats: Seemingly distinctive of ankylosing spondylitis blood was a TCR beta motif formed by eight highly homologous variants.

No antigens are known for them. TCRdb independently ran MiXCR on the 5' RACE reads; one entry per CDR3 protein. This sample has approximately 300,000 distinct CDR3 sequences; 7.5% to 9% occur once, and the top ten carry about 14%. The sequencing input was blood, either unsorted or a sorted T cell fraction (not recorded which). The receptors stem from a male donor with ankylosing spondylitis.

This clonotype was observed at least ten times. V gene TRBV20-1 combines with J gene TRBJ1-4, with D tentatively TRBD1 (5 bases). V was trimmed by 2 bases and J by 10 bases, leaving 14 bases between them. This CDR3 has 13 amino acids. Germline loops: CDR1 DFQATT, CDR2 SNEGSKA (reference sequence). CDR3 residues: CSARTGKFGKLFF. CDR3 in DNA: TGCAGTGCTAGAACAGGAAAATTTGGAAAACTGTTTTTT.

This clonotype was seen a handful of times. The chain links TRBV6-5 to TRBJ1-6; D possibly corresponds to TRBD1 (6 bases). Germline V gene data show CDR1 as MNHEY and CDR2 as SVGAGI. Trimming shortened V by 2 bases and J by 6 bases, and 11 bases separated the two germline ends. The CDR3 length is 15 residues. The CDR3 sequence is CASSYDGTLNSPLHF. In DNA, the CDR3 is TGTGCCAGCAGTTACGACGGGACACTTAATTCACCCCTCCACTTT.

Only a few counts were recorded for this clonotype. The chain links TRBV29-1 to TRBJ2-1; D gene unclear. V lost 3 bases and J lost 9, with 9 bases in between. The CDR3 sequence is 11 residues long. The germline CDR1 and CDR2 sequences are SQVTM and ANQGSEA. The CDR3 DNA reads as TGCAGCGTTGAGAAAAGCTTTGAGCAGTTCTTC. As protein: CSVEKSFEQFF.

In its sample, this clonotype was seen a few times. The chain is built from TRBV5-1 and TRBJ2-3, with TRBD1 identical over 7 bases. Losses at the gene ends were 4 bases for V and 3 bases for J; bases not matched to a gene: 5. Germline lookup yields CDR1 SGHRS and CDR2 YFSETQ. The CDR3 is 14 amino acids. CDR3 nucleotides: TGCGCCAGCAGCCCTGACAGGGTTACAGATACGCAGTATTTT. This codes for CASSPDRVTDTQYF.

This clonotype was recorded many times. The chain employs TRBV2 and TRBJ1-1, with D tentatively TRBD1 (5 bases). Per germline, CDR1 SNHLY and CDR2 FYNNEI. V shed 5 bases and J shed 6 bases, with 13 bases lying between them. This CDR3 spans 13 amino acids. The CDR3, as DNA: TGTGCCAGCAGTCCGATGTTGGGGCCTGAAGCTTTCTTT. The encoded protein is CASSPMLGPEAFF.

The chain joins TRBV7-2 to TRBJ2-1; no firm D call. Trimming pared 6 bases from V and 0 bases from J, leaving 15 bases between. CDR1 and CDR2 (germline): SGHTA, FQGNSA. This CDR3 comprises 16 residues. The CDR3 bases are TGTGCCAGCAGAACTTTCCCGGGTTTCTCCTACAATGAGCAGTTCTTC. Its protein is CASRTFPGFSYNEQFF.

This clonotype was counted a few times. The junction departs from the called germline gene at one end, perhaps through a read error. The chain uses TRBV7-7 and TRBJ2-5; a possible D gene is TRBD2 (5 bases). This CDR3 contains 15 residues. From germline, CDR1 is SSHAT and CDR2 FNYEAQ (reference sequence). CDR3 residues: CASSFGVGSQETQYF. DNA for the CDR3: TGTGCTAGCAGCTTCGGGGTCGGATCACAAGAGACCCAGTACTTC.

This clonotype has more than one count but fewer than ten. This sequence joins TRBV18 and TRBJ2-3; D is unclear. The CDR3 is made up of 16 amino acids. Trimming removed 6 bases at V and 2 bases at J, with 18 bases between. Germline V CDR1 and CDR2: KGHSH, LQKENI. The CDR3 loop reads CASSATTAQNTDTQYF. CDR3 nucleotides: TGTGCCAGCTCTGCCACCACAGCCCAGAACACAGATACGCAGTATTTT.

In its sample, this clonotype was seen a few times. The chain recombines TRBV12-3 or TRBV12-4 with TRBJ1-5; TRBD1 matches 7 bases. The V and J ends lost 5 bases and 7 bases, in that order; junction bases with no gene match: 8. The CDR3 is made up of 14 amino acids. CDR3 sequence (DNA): TGTGCCAGCAGTCCCTACAGGGGAGGACAGCCCCAGCATTTT. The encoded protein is CASSPYRGGQPQHF.

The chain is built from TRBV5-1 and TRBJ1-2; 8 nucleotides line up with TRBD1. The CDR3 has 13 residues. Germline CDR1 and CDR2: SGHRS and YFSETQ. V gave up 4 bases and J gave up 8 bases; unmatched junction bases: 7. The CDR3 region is CASSISDRVGYTF. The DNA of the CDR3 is TGCGCCAGCAGCATCTCGGACAGGGTCGGCTACACCTTC.

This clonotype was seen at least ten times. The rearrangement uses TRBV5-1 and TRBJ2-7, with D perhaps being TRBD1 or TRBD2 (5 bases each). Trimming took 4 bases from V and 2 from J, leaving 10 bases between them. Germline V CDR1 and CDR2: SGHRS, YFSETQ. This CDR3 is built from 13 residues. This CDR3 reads CASSPGRAYEQYF. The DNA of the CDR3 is TGCGCCAGCAGCCCGGGACGGGCCTACGAGCAGTACTTC.

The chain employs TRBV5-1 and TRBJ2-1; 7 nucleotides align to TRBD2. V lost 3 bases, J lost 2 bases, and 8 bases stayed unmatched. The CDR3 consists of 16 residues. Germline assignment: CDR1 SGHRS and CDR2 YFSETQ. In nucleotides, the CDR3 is TGCGCCAGCAGCTCGAAGCGGGATGGCCCCTACAATGAGCAGTTCTTC. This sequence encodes CASSSKRDGPYNEQFF.

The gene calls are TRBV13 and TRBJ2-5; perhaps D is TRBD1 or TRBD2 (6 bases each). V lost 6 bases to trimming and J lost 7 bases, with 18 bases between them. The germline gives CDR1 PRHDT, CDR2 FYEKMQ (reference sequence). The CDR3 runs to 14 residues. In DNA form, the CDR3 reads TGTGCCAGCAGTCAAGGGGGGCTTTTAGGGACCCAGTACTTC. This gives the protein CASSQGGLLGTQYF.

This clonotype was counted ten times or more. As DNA, the CDR3 is TGCAGCGTTGAAGTTTACAACAGCCGCTACACCTTC. This translates into CSVEVYNSRYTF. This chain connects TRBV29-1 to TRBJ1-2; D not certain. The CDR3 has 12 amino acids. Between the trimmed V and J ends, which lost 1 base and 9 bases, there was a span of 12 bases. The germline gives CDR1 SQVTM, CDR2 ANQGSEA.